Listed here is a single TCR beta chain. Assay used: immunoSEQ multiplex PCR; TCRdb lists only in-frame clones, some missing. The table lists hundreds of thousands of clones, about 83% of them singletons. This entry belongs to a study of blood T cell repertoires in COVID-19. Cohorts were assigned according to the clinical history that participants reported. This CDR3 region has 14 residues. Trimming pared 5 bases from V and 4 bases from J, leaving 14 bases between. Looked up from germline, CDR1 is ENHRY and CDR2 is SYGVKD. The TCR sequence derives from a woman in her thirties or forties who had been exposed to COVID-19. Sequenced sample: PBMCs or T cells enriched from blood (not recorded which). This sequence joins TRBV10-3 and TRBJ1-1, with D possibly TRBD1 on 5 matching bases. CDR3 sequence (DNA): TGTGCCATCAGTTCACAGGCGGAAGGCACTGAAGCTTTCTTT. Translating gives CAISSQAEGTEAFF.